The sample holds many counts of the clone carrying this T cell receptor beta chain. The antigen is undetermined. The data were taken from a study of identical twins. Points from the study as a whole: The more abundant beta clonotypes in cord blood had fewer insertions, and memory repertoires did not show this. Possibly, invariant MAIT and iNKT cells partly confounded zero-insertion analyses. Weaker excess twin sharing was observed in beta out-of-frame sequences.

In TCRdb, the 5' RACE reads were re-called with MiXCR into one record per CDR3 protein. The sample has more than 650,000 distinct CDR3 sequences; approximately 6% are singletons. Sequencing used naive T cells sorted from blood. The source of this sequence is a man younger than 30 in good health.

The CDR3 region is CASSLAGRAVTDTQYF. Here the CDR3 DNA reads TGTGCCAGCAGTTTAGCGGGACGGGCGGTCACAGATACGCAGTATTTT. The chain links TRBV12-3 or TRBV12-4 to TRBJ2-3; D possibly matches TRBD1 or TRBD2 (5 bases each). V was shortened by 0 bases and J by 2 bases, with 12 bases between the two germline ends. This CDR3 is built from 16 residues.